This is a list of T cell receptor beta chains from one sample in a study of T cell repertoires in cytomegalovirus infection. TCRdb re-called the reads with MiXCR, one entry per CDR3 protein. The sample holds approximately 490,000 distinct CDR3 sequences, 11% seen once. Input material: PBMCs. The receptors stem from a human donor in good health (CMV status not recorded). Some clones in this sample may be carry-over from other donors' samples. The CDR3 runs from the conserved cysteine through the conserved F or W. The D gene is left open where the match is weak. Size is stated for part of the rows, as once, few or many counts, or as a class when the clone is expanded.

V	length	D	size	J	CDR3	DNA
TRBV6-1	15	TRBD2	many	TRBJ2-1	CASSVREGRDNEQFF	TGTGCCAGCAGTGTGCGGGAGGGCCGGGACAATGAGCAGTTCTTC
TRBV19	14	.	many	TRBJ2-5	CASSIVSDQETQYF	TGTGCCAGTAGTATAGTAAGCGATCAAGAGACCCAGTACTTC
TRBV11-2	15	TRBD2	many	TRBJ2-5	CASSLEAGGQATQYF	TGTGCCAGCAGCTTAGAGGCGGGAGGGCAAGCGACCCAGTACTTC
TRBV12-3/TRBV12-4	14	TRBD1	.	TRBJ2-7	CASTETGTLYEQYF	TGTGCCAGCACCGAGACAGGGACCCTCTACGAGCAGTACTTC
TRBV20-1	11	.	.	TRBJ1-1	CSAAKATEAFF	TGCAGTGCCGCTAAAGCCACTGAAGCTTTCTTT
TRBV5-1	17	TRBD2	.	TRBJ2-3	CASSPRTSGRGTDTQYF	TGCGCCAGCAGCCCCCGGACTAGCGGGAGGGGCACAGATACGCAGTATTTT
TRBV20-1	13	TRBD1	many	TRBJ2-7	CSAAGQGKYEQYF	TGCAGTGCCGCCGGACAGGGGAAATACGAGCAGTACTTC
TRBV7-2	14	.	many	TRBJ1-5	CASSLGTAGEPQHF	TGTGCCAGCAGCTTGGGCACAGCCGGGGAGCCCCAGCATTTT
TRBV10-3	15	.	many	TRBJ1-5	CAISTGQPSNQPQHF	TGTGCCATCAGCACCGGACAACCTAGCAATCAGCCCCAGCATTTT
TRBV7-9	18	.	many	TRBJ1-2	CASSLYKLVGRNNYGYTF	TGTGCCAGCAGCTTATACAAGTTGGTGGGACGGAATAACTATGGCTACACCTTC
TRBV27	14	.	.	TRBJ1-3	CASSFGRGLDTIYF	TGTGCCAGCAGTTTCGGCAGGGGTCTGGACACCATATATTTT
TRBV7-9	15	TRBD2	.	TRBJ2-7	CASTVNGGGGYEQYF	TGTGCCAGCACCGTCAATGGGGGCGGGGGGTACGAGCAGTACTTC
TRBV30	12	.	.	TRBJ2-1	CAWTPGHNEQFF	TGTGCCTGGACTCCCGGGCACAATGAGCAGTTCTTC
TRBV10-3	13	.	few	TRBJ2-5	CATQDQYQETQYF	TGTGCCACCCAAGACCAGTACCAAGAGACCCAGTACTTC
TRBV24-1	14	TRBD1	.	TRBJ2-1	CATSAQAGGNEQFF	TGTGCCACCAGTGCCCAGGCAGGGGGCAATGAGCAGTTCTTC
TRBV7-7	15	TRBD2	many	TRBJ2-5	CASSPRTSGQETQYF	TGTGCTAGCAGCCCCCGGACTAGCGGGCAGGAGACCCAGTACTTC
TRBV28	13	.	.	TRBJ1-1	CASTKGRDTEAFF	TGTGCCAGCACCAAGGGGCGCGACACTGAAGCTTTCTTT
TRBV20-1	15	TRBD2	.	TRBJ2-1	CSARVTSGGGNEQFF	TGCAGTGCTAGGGTGACTAGCGGGGGGGGGAATGAGCAGTTCTTC
TRBV7-2	14	.	many	TRBJ1-2	CASSPTVANYGYTF	TGTGCCAGCAGCCCGACCGTGGCCAACTATGGCTACACCTTC
TRBV12-3/TRBV12-4	12	.	many	TRBJ2-2	CASSPGVGELFF	TGTGCCAGCAGCCCGGGAGTCGGGGAGCTGTTTTTT
TRBV23-1	17	.	.	TRBJ1-3	CASSHPDGGTPGNTIYF	TGCGCCAGCAGTCACCCCGACGGAGGGACCCCCGGAAACACCATATATTTT
TRBV7-9	16	TRBD1	many	TRBJ1-5	CASSSGLGGYNQPQHF	TGTGCCAGCAGCTCAGGGTTAGGGGGCTACAATCAGCCCCAGCATTTT
TRBV18	14	.	.	TRBJ2-3	CASTQVSNTDTQYF	TGTGCCAGCACTCAGGTCAGCAATACAGATACGCAGTATTTT
TRBV29-1	12	.	.	TRBJ2-1	CSVEGPYNEQLF	TGCAGCGTTGAAGGGCCATACAATGAGCAGCTCTTC
TRBV19	13	.	.	TRBJ2-3	CASSPRLEDTQYF	TGTGCCAGTAGTCCGAGGTTAGAAGATACGCAGTATTTT
TRBV5-6	14	.	.	TRBJ1-4	CASSLAGKDEKLFF	TGTGCCAGCAGCTTGGCGGGGAAAGATGAAAAACTGTTTTTT
TRBV12-3/TRBV12-4	14	.	many	TRBJ1-1	CASNPWGANTEAFF	TGTGCCAGCAACCCGTGGGGTGCGAACACTGAAGCTTTCTTT
TRBV27	14	TRBD1	many	TRBJ2-7	CASSPDRGEDEQYF	TGTGCCAGCAGTCCGGACAGGGGGGAAGACGAGCAGTACTTC
TRBV3-1	15	.	.	TRBJ2-6	CASSQGLAGANVLTF	TGTGCCAGCAGCCAAGGATTGGCTGGGGCCAACGTCCTGACTTTC
TRBV29-1	11	.	.	TRBJ2-1	CSVELYNEQFF	TGCAGCGTTGAGTTGTACAATGAGCAGTTCTTC
TRBV20-1	12	.	.	TRBJ2-2	CSARRDTGELFF	TGCAGTGCTAGACGGGACACCGGGGAGCTGTTTTTT